Each of the 21 T cell receptor beta chains below was sequenced from the same sample in a study of T cells after yellow fever vaccination. TCRdb fed the 5' RACE reads into MiXCR, producing one record per CDR3 protein. The sample carries some 340,000 distinct CDR3 sequences, over 3.5% recorded once. Sequenced here: PBMCs, sampled 5 days after the yellow fever booster vaccination. The receptors originated from a young man who received the YFV17D yellow fever vaccine.

This clonotype has at least ten counts. V is TRBV5-1 and J is TRBJ1-1; D unclear. This CDR3 comprises 14 residues. The germline V gene has CDR1 SGHRS and CDR2 YFSETQ. Trimming shortened V by 0 bases and J by 2 bases, and 8 bases separated the two germline ends. The DNA of the CDR3 is TGCGCCAGCAGCTTGGCCCCAGCAAACACTGAAGCTTTCTTT. Translating it yields CASSLAPANTEAFF.

This rearrangement joins TRBV12-3 or TRBV12-4 to TRBJ1-1; D perhaps matches TRBD1 (6 bases). CDR3 length equals 14 residues. Trimming removed 3 bases from V and 3 bases from J, with 11 bases in between. The DNA for the CDR3 is TGTGCCAGCAGTTTTATCTCAGGGGACACTGAAGCTTTCTTT. It is translated as CASSFISGDTEAFF.

This clonotype was observed a handful of times. The rearrangement uses TRBV9 and TRBJ2-3; D remains ambiguous. From germline, CDR1 is SGDLS and CDR2 YYNGEE. V was pared by 1 base and J by 0 bases, with 6 bases between. CDR3 length equals 14 residues. CDR3 sequence: CASSVHRSTDTQYF. CDR3 DNA: TGTGCCAGCAGCGTACACAGAAGCACAGATACGCAGTATTTT.

This clonotype was recorded many times. The chain couples TRBV12-3 or TRBV12-4 to TRBJ2-1, with D unresolved. CDR3 size: 11 residues. The ends were cut back, 5 bases at V and 7 bases at J, with 6 bases in the middle. DNA for the CDR3: TGTGCCAGCAGTGACGGGAATGAGCAGTTCTTC. Its protein product is CASSDGNEQFF.

The CDR3 bases are TGTGCCAGCAGCATCACTTACGAGGGGGGCGGCTACACCTTC. It is translated as CASSITYEGGGYTF. The V gene is TRBV6-5, the J gene TRBJ1-2, with D possibly being TRBD1 (6 bases). The CDR3 extends over 14 amino acids. Trimming removed 6 bases from V and 8 bases from J, with 19 bases in between. In germline, CDR1 is MNHEY, CDR2 SVGAGI.

The chain recombines TRBV6-2 or TRBV6-3 with TRBJ2-1; 8 nucleotides match TRBD2. CDR3 length: 16 amino acids. Germline CDR1 and CDR2: MNHEY and SVGEGT. V shed 7 bases and J 4 bases; nucleotides not matched to a gene: 12. CDR3 residues: CASTLTSANPYNEQFF. The CDR3, as DNA: TGTGCCAGCACGTTGACTAGCGCCAACCCGTACAATGAGCAGTTCTTC.

This clonotype showed up just a few times. CDR3 bases: TGTGCCAGCAGTTCCACAGGGATAGAGAACACCGGGGAGCTGTTTTTT. As protein: CASSSTGIENTGELFF. The V gene is TRBV27, the J gene TRBJ2-2, with D possibly TRBD1 on 6 matching bases. CDR3 length: 16 residues. Deletions cut 4 bases from V and 1 base from J, with 13 bases between. Looked up from germline, CDR1 is MNHEY and CDR2 is SMNVEV (reference sequence).

This clonotype came up many times. The gene calls are TRBV28 and TRBJ2-5; 9 nucleotides agree with TRBD2. V trimming: 3 bases; J trimming: 4 bases; junction bases outside the gene matches: 6. From germline, CDR1 is MDHEN and CDR2 SYDVKM. This CDR3 contains 15 residues. The CDR3 loop is CASSLGGGAGETQYF. CDR3 DNA: TGTGCCAGCAGTTTGGGCGGGGGGGCCGGAGAGACCCAGTACTTC.

The rearrangement uses TRBV18 and TRBJ1-1; D gene unclear. Germline V lookup: CDR1 KGHSH, CDR2 LQKENI. Trimming left V 8 bases short and J 0 bases short, with 10 bases between. There are 13 residues in the CDR3. CDR3 nucleotide sequence: TGTGCCAGCCACTTAGATTTGAACACTGAAGCTTTCTTT. This sequence encodes CASHLDLNTEAFF.

The chain combines TRBV6-2 or TRBV6-3 with TRBJ2-3; no definite D call. There are 16 residues in the CDR3. V was cut by 0 bases and J by 0 bases, with 10 bases left in between. Germline lookup yields CDR1 MNHEY and CDR2 SVGEGT. CDR3 sequence reads: CASSYSAWGSTDTQYF. The CDR3 nucleotides read TGTGCCAGCAGTTACTCTGCATGGGGTAGCACAGATACGCAGTATTTT.

This clonotype appeared a few times. This chain joins TRBV7-6 and TRBJ2-7; D may correspond to TRBD1 or TRBD2 (6 bases each). Trimming took off 4 bases at V and 3 bases at J, with 16 bases between the two ends. Germline V CDR1 and CDR2: SGHVS, FNYEAQ. CDR3 size: 15 residues. CDR3 region: CASSSGDSWNYEQYF. The CDR3 DNA reads as TGTGCCAGCAGCTCAGGGGACTCCTGGAACTACGAGCAGTACTTC.

The chain joins TRBV4-3 to TRBJ1-1; D is ambiguous. The germline V and J ends were trimmed by 0 bases and 4 bases, with 6 bases remaining between them. The V gene's germline CDR1 is LGHNA and CDR2 YSLEER. The CDR3 consists of 13 residues. The CDR3 here is CASSQDRFTEAFF. In DNA form, the CDR3 reads TGCGCCAGCAGCCAAGACCGGTTCACTGAAGCTTTCTTT.

The DNA for the CDR3 is TGTGCCAGCAAAACACAGGGTAATCAGCCCCAGCATTTT. It codes for CASKTQGNQPQHF. The chain recombines TRBV12-3 or TRBV12-4 with TRBJ1-5, with D possibly matching TRBD1 (6 bases). V was shortened by 7 bases and J by 4 bases, with 11 bases between the two germline ends. This CDR3 has 13 residues.

This clonotype came up many times. V and J are TRBV12-3 or TRBV12-4 and TRBJ2-5, with D uncertain. V lost 4 bases, J lost 3 bases, and 15 bases lay in between. The CDR3 contains 15 residues. The CDR3 bases are TGTGCCAGCAGTTCGGCCGCTTATGGAAAAGAGACCCAGTACTTC. Its translation: CASSSAAYGKETQYF.

The chain couples TRBV6-1 to TRBJ2-3, with 8 nucleotides matching TRBD1. The CDR3 is 17 residues long. J lost 4 bases, V lost 2 bases, and 11 bases had no gene match. CDR1 is MNHNS and CDR2 is SASEGT in the germline V gene. The CDR3 DNA reads as TGTGCCAGCAGTGAAAACGGGGCAGGGGGCACCTCAGATACGCAGTATTTT. It is translated as CASSENGAGGTSDTQYF.

This clonotype has more than one count but fewer than ten. This chain connects TRBV4-1 to TRBJ1-2; a possible D gene is TRBD1 (6 bases). V lost 6 bases, J lost 4 bases, and 18 bases lay in between. The CDR3 is made up of 15 amino acids. Germline assignment: CDR1 MGHRA and CDR2 YSYEKL. This CDR3 reads CASSLGAGAGYGYTF. The CDR3 DNA sequence: TGCGCCAGCAGTCTTGGGGCAGGGGCTGGCTATGGCTACACCTTC.

This clonotype was detected only a few times. V is TRBV5-1 and J is TRBJ2-7; maybe TRBD1 (5 bases). This CDR3 has 15 amino acids. The V gene lost 2 bases and the J gene lost 0 bases, with 12 bases spanning the gap. CDR1 is SGHRS, CDR2 YFSETQ, per germline. The DNA for the CDR3 is TGCGCCAGCAGCTTTTACAGGTCTGACTCCTACGAGCAGTACTTC. Residues: CASSFYRSDSYEQYF.

This clonotype was observed a handful of times. The chain carries TRBV7-2 and TRBJ2-7; D possibly corresponds to TRBD1 (5 bases). CDR3 length: 13 residues. Germline values: CDR1 SGHTA, CDR2 FQGNSA. Between the trimmed V and J ends, which lost 2 bases and 7 bases, there was a span of 12 bases. The chain's CDR3 is CASSLWQGLEQYV. Here the CDR3 DNA reads TGTGCCAGCAGCTTATGGCAGGGCTTAGAGCAGTACGTC.

This clonotype was seen repeatedly, ten times or more. J is TRBJ2-2 and V is TRBV7-2; 9 nucleotides agree with TRBD2. The CDR3 is 16 amino acids. V lost 2 bases and J lost 4; bases outside the gene matches: 5. The germline CDR1 and CDR2 sequences are SGHTA and FQGNSA. The CDR3 region is CASSLWSGGSTGELFF. CDR3 coding DNA: TGTGCCAGCAGCTTATGGAGCGGGGGGAGCACCGGGGAGCTGTTTTTT.

This clonotype was counted only a few times. The chain is built from TRBV6-5 and TRBJ1-6; no clear D. From germline, CDR1 is MNHEY and CDR2 SVGAGI. Trimming took off 7 bases at V and 0 bases at J, with 13 bases between the two ends. The CDR3 sequence is 16 residues long. The CDR3 DNA follows: TGTGCCAGCACCAACAGACCGAGCTCCTATAATTCACCCCTCCACTTT. It encodes CASTNRPSSYNSPLHF.

A remark on this clonotype: Relative to the germline gene, one junction end is altered; a read error may explain this. This rearrangement joins TRBV7-9 to TRBJ1-6; D is undetermined. Germline V lookup: CDR1 SEHNR, CDR2 FQNEAQ (reference sequence). CDR3 length equals 15 residues. This CDR3 is CASSPGPQRGSPLPF. CDR3 nucleotide sequence: TGTGCCAGCAGCCCCGGGCCCCAACGGGGTTCACCCCTCCCCTTT.